The entry below describes one T cell receptor (beta chain). Other DNA sequences from this sample encode an identical CDR3 as well. PCR used 60 Vbeta primers and 13 Jbeta primers. Some clones are missing from TCRdb's copy, which holds only in-frame ones; the method was immunoSEQ multiplex PCR. The table records some 140,000 clones, 73% of them present only once. Germline V CDR1 and CDR2: SNHLY, FYNNEI. J lost 4 bases, V lost 4 bases, and 4 bases had no gene match. The CDR3 length is 14 residues. This sample is part of a study of cytomegalovirus exposure and HLA in healthy donors. Material: PBMCs. The source is a woman between 35 and 50 years old in good health and CMV-seronegative. This rearrangement joins TRBV2 to TRBJ1-5; 7 bases map to TRBD1. CDR3 residues: CASSARQGNQPQHF. Written as DNA, the CDR3 is TGTGCCAGCAGTGCTAGACAGGGAAATCAGCCCCAGCATTTT.